What follows are 24 T cell receptor beta chains derived from one specimen sequenced in a study of blood T cell repertoires in COVID-19. Assay used: immunoSEQ multiplex PCR; TCRdb lists only in-frame clones, some missing. Of 37,000 or so clones listed, approximately 87% are singletons. The sequencing sample was made of peripheral blood. The receptors originated from a man aged 65 to 85 with acute or convalescent COVID-19.

The CDR3 coding sequence is TGCAGCGTCCCAGGGGCGCAAATATACAATGAGCAGTTCTTC. Amino acids: CSVPGAQIYNEQFF. The chain links TRBV29-1 to TRBJ2-1, with D possibly TRBD1 on 6 matching bases. The CDR3 consists of 14 residues. V gave up 6 bases and J gave up 4 bases, with 16 bases separating them. CDR1 SQVTM and CDR2 ANQGSEA come from the germline V gene.

The chain joins TRBV6-5 to TRBJ1-1, with a possible D match to TRBD1 (6 bases). Germline values: CDR1 MNHEY, CDR2 SVGAGI. The CDR3 length is 15 residues. V shed 2 bases and J shed 1 base, with 11 bases lying between them. CDR3 coding DNA: TGTGCCAGCAGTTACGCCGGGGGGCAGAACACTGAAGCTTTCTTT. Amino acids: CASSYAGGQNTEAFF.

The CDR3 nucleotides read TGTGCCAGTACAGGCCCCACTAGCGGGGGATACACAGATACGCAGTATTTT. Amino acids: CASTGPTSGGYTDTQYF. V gene TRBV19 combines with J gene TRBJ2-3; 11 bases fit TRBD2. The CDR3 runs 17 residues. V was clipped by 7 bases and J by 2 bases; unmatched bases: 11. The V gene's germline CDR1 is LNHDA and CDR2 SQIVND (reference sequence).

The chain has TRBV18 and TRBJ1-2; D possibly corresponds to TRBD1 (6 bases). V dropped 2 bases and J dropped 6 bases, with 10 bases sitting between them. CDR3 size: 13 residues. CDR1 KGHSH and CDR2 LQKENI come from the germline V gene. This chain's CDR3 is CASSPRQEDGYTF. The CDR3, as DNA: TGTGCCAGCTCACCAAGACAGGAGGATGGCTACACCTTC.

The chain links TRBV2 to TRBJ1-4; D is perhaps TRBD1 (6 bases). CDR3 length: 14 amino acids. Germline assignment: CDR1 SNHLY and CDR2 FYNNEI. The V and J ends lost 8 bases and 5 bases respectively, with 15 bases between them. The CDR3 coding sequence is TGTGCCAGCGTGGCCGGGACAAGGAATGAAAAACTGTTTTTT. Translation: CASVAGTRNEKLFF.

For the CDR3, the DNA is TGTGCCAGCAGAGGGACTAGCGTATCCGAGCAGTACTTC. Translated: CASRGTSVSEQYF. V and J are TRBV6-6 and TRBJ2-7, with TRBD2 matching over 10 bases. J lost 6 bases, V lost 6 bases, and 5 bases had no gene match. This CDR3 has 13 residues. CDR1 and CDR2 (germline): MNHNY, SVGAGI (reference sequence).

The chain uses TRBV5-1 and TRBJ2-7; D possibly corresponds to TRBD2 (7 bases). Germline assignment: CDR1 SGHRS and CDR2 YFSETQ. CDR3 length: 14 amino acids. V lost 1 base and J 4 bases, leaving 12 bases between the germline ends. The CDR3 bases are TGCGCCAGCAGCTTGAAACGGGGGGCATACGAGCAGTACTTC. It yields the protein CASSLKRGAYEQYF. Full variable domain (outside the CDR3, taken from reference TRBV5-1 and TRBJ2-7): KAGVTQTPRYLIKTRGQQVTLSCSPISGHRSVSWYQQTPGQGLQFLFEYFSETQRNKGNFPGRFSGRQFSNSRSEMNVSTLELGDSALYLCASSLKRGAYEQYFGPGTRLTVT.

The rearrangement links TRBV19 to TRBJ1-1, with TRBD1 identical over 7 bases. V trimming: 7 bases; J trimming: 0 bases; junction bases outside the gene matches: 14. This CDR3 has 17 residues. Germline CDR1 is LNHDA and CDR2 is SQIVND (reference sequence). CDR3 coding DNA: TGTGCCAGTAAGCTCCTAGGGGCAGGGGGGATGAACACTGAAGCTTTCTTT. Its translation is CASKLLGAGGMNTEAFF.

The V and J genes are TRBV6-5 and TRBJ1-2; the D is unclear. Per the germline V gene, CDR1 is MNHEY and CDR2 is SVGAGI. This CDR3 is 11 amino acids long. Trimming took 0 bases from V and 7 from J, leaving 3 bases between them. The CDR3 sequence is CASSYSSGYTF. In nucleotides, the CDR3 is TGTGCCAGCAGTTACTCGAGTGGCTACACCTTC.

This clone was recorded only once. The chain carries TRBV5-4 and TRBJ2-7; D may be TRBD1 (5 bases). CDR3 length: 15 amino acids. The germline V gene encodes CDR1 SGHNT and CDR2 YYREEE (reference sequence). Trimming removed 5 bases from V and 0 bases from J, with 15 bases in between. The CDR3, as DNA: TGTGCCAGCAGTCCCGACAGCCATAGCTCCTACGAGCAGTACTTC. Its translation is CASSPDSHSSYEQYF.

CDR3 coding DNA: TGTGCCAGCAGTTCCCTGCAGGAAGGCTATAATTCACCCCTCCACTTT. It translates to CASSSLQEGYNSPLHF. The chain combines TRBV6-2 or TRBV6-3 with TRBJ1-6; D gene uncertain. There are 16 residues in the CDR3. CDR1 MNHEY and CDR2 SVGEGT come from the germline V gene. The V end was cut by 4 bases, the J end by 3 bases, with 13 bases between.

The gene calls are TRBV27 and TRBJ1-5; D remains ambiguous. This CDR3 is built from 15 residues. The V end lost 3 bases, the J end lost 0 bases, and 9 bases lay between the germline ends. Germline CDR1 MNHEY, CDR2 SMNVEV (reference sequence). In nucleotides, the CDR3 is TGTGCCAGCAGTTTGGGAGGGATTAGCAATCAGCCCCAGCATTTT. It yields the protein CASSLGGISNQPQHF.

V usage is TRBV6-5 and J usage is TRBJ2-2, with 12 bases lining up with TRBD2. The length of the CDR3 is 15 residues. The V segment lost 6 bases and the J segment 5 bases; nucleotides outside the gene matches: 4. Germline CDR1 is MNHEY and CDR2 is SVGAGI. This chain's CDR3 is CASRVTSGSTGELFF. The CDR3 coding sequence is TGTGCCAGCAGGGTGACTAGCGGGAGTACCGGGGAGCTGTTTTTT.

This clone occurred once. V usage is TRBV28 and J usage is TRBJ1-1; 7 bases are shared with TRBD1. Looked up from germline, CDR1 is MDHEN and CDR2 is SYDVKM. V shed 8 bases, J shed 12 bases, and the junction held 9 bases outside the gene matches. This CDR3 region has 11 residues. The CDR3 sequence is CASQETGYPFF. The DNA of the CDR3 is TGTGCCAGCCAAGAGACAGGGTATCCTTTCTTT.

J is TRBJ2-7 and V is TRBV18; a weak D match, TRBD1 (6 bases). The CDR3 has 14 amino acids. Trimming shortened V by 5 bases and J by 6 bases, and 17 bases separated the two germline ends. CDR1 and CDR2 (germline): KGHSH, LQKENI. The CDR3 protein is CASSASDSPAEQYF. The DNA of the CDR3 is TGTGCCAGCTCAGCCTCGGACAGTCCAGCCGAGCAGTACTTC.

The V and J genes are TRBV11-2 and TRBJ2-1, with 9 nucleotides matching TRBD2. CDR3 length equals 15 residues. CDR1 and CDR2 from the germline V gene are SGHAT and FQNNGV. Trimming removed 1 base from V and 9 bases from J; junction bases left unmatched: 7. CDR3 region: CASSLVAGGPVEQFF. CDR3 nucleotides: TGTGCCAGCAGCTTAGTTGCGGGAGGGCCGGTTGAGCAGTTCTTC.

V is TRBV7-9 and J is TRBJ2-1, with D possibly TRBD1 on 5 matching bases. From germline, CDR1 is SEHNR and CDR2 FQNEAQ (reference sequence). This CDR3 region has 14 residues. Trimming shortened V by 5 bases and J by 4 bases, and 12 bases separated the two germline ends. The CDR3 DNA is TGTGCCAGCAGCGAAGTCACAGGATACAATGAGCAGTTCTTC. This codes for CASSEVTGYNEQFF.

The chain uses TRBV12-3 or TRBV12-4 and TRBJ1-2; 8 positions match TRBD1. Trimming removed 4 bases from V and 7 bases from J; junction bases left unmatched: 5. The CDR3 is 13 residues long. Here the CDR3 DNA reads TGTGCCAGCAGTTCATCAGGGGGCTCTGGCTACACCTTC. Translating it yields CASSSSGGSGYTF.

V gene TRBV7-2 combines with J gene TRBJ1-6; D remains unclear. This CDR3 is built from 13 residues. The germline V gene encodes CDR1 SGHTA and CDR2 FQGNSA. The V end was cut by 4 bases, the J end by 9 bases, with 10 bases between. The CDR3 nucleotides read TGTGCCAGCAGCTCCGAGCGTAGTTCACCCCTCCACTTT. The encoded protein is CASSSERSSPLHF.

The V call is TRBV10-3, the J call TRBJ2-1; TRBD2 aligns across 11 bases. The germline V gene encodes CDR1 ENHRY and CDR2 SYGVKD. CDR3 length equals 16 residues. J gave up 0 bases and V 6 bases, and 4 bases lay outside the gene matches. CDR3 region: CAISRLAGTSYNEQFF. In DNA form, the CDR3 reads TGTGCCATCAGCCGACTAGCGGGAACCTCCTACAATGAGCAGTTCTTC.

This sequence joins TRBV11-2 and TRBJ2-5, with D possibly matching TRBD1 (5 bases). The germline V and J ends were trimmed by 2 bases and 4 bases, with 8 bases remaining between them. Germline V gene lookup returns CDR1 SGHAT and CDR2 FQNNGV. CDR3 length: 13 residues. CDR3 loop: CASSLSQGETQYF. In DNA, the CDR3 is TGTGCCAGCAGCTTATCCCAGGGAGAGACCCAGTACTTC.

The rearrangement uses TRBV14 and TRBJ2-7; no clear D gene. The ends were cut back, 5 bases at V and 4 bases at J, with 12 bases in the middle. The CDR3 extends over 13 amino acids. Germline-derived CDR1 and CDR2 are SGHDN and FVKESK. Here the CDR3 reads CASSGTRGYEQYF. The CDR3 DNA follows: TGTGCCAGCAGCGGAACCCGAGGTTACGAGCAGTACTTC.

This clone was found once. This rearrangement joins TRBV18 to TRBJ1-3; D unclear. Per the germline V gene, CDR1 is KGHSH and CDR2 is LQKENI. The CDR3 spans 13 residues. With 5 bases removed from V and 0 bases from J, the gap between germline ends came to 5 bases. The DNA for the CDR3 is TGTGCCAGCTCAGAGGACTCTGGAAACACCATATATTTT. It is translated as CASSEDSGNTIYF.

A word on this clone: One junction end does not reproduce the germline sequence, and a read error may be involved. V usage is TRBV7-9 and J usage is TRBJ2-2, with 8 bases aligning to TRBD2. The CDR3 sequence is 15 residues long. The V gene's germline CDR1 is SEHNR and CDR2 FQNEAQ (reference sequence). CDR3 loop: CASSLESGSAGELFF. CDR3 in DNA: TGTGCCAGCAGTTTAGAGAGCGGGAGCGCCGGGGAGCTGTTTTTT.